The TCR beta chain described here comes from a study of cytomegalovirus exposure and HLA in healthy donors. The overall study: A later analysis reported the 100 to 150 validation repertoires used the same platform as the approximately 650 first-cohort repertoires. Study observations and caveats: Both high specificity and high sensitivity reportedly marked the classifier's diagnosis of cytomegalovirus status.

V was pared by 3 bases and J by 7 bases, with 6 bases of the junction left unmatched. The CDR3 has 15 residues. Germline V lookup: CDR1 SGHAT, CDR2 FQNNGV. Turning to this clone: Antigen unknown.

This table comes from immunoSEQ multiplex PCR, and its TCRdb copy is limited to in-frame clones, with some not included. The table lists about 310,000 clones, nearly 90% of them singletons. Separation from the roughly 690-subject first cohort characterized the 120-subject validation cohort, to which the donors belonged. Sequencing was performed on PBMCs. The chain has TRBV11-2 and TRBJ1-4, with 9 nucleotides matching TRBD1. This clonotype originated in a young man in good health and CMV-seronegative. CDR3 sequence (DNA): TGTGCCAGCAGCTTCTCAGGACAGGGGCGTGAAAAACTGTTTTTT. It translates to CASSFSGQGREKLFF.